These 25 T cell receptor beta chains came from one sample sequenced in a study of control samples from healthy donors and cancer patients. Sequencing was performed with immunoSEQ multiplex PCR; in TCRdb, only in-frame clones are kept and a portion is missing. Among about 230,000 clones, roughly 87% were seen once, and the ten largest hold roughly 15%. The sequenced sample consisted of PBMCs. Receptor source: a woman aged 55-69 years with lung cancer.

The rearrangement joins TRBV2 to TRBJ1-6; tentative D call: TRBD1 (5 bases). This CDR3 has 15 amino acids. Trimming cost V 6 bases and J 5 bases, with 14 bases left between them. Germline-derived CDR1 and CDR2 are SNHLY and FYNNEI. The CDR3 coding sequence is TGTGCCAGCAGCCCAGAGCGGACAAATAATTCACCCCTCCACTTT. Amino acid sequence: CASSPERTNNSPLHF.

The gene calls are TRBV24-1 and TRBJ2-1; D gene unclear. The V gene's germline CDR1 is KGHDR and CDR2 SFDVKD. The CDR3 is made up of 12 amino acids. The germline V and J ends were trimmed by 9 bases and 0 bases, with 5 bases remaining between them. CDR3 in DNA: TGTGCCACCCCCCTCTCCTACAATGAGCAGTTCTTC. This encodes CATPLSYNEQFF.

DNA of the CDR3: TGTGCCAGCAGCGTCATAGGAGGGGCCAACGTCCTGACTTTC. This translates into CASSVIGGANVLTF. J is TRBJ2-6 and V is TRBV9; no clear D. The CDR3 sequence is 14 residues long. Germline V CDR1 and CDR2: SGDLS, YYNGEE. Trimming stripped 2 bases from V and 4 bases from J, with 7 bases between.

This clone has a single count. V is TRBV19 and J is TRBJ1-1, with D hard to call. Trimming cost V 10 bases and J 4 bases, with 19 bases left between them. The CDR3 has 14 amino acids. Germline V gene sequence: CDR1 LNHDA, CDR2 SQIVND (reference sequence). CDR3 loop: CATISPARGTEAFF. In DNA, the CDR3 is TGTGCCACCATTTCTCCGGCCCGGGGCACTGAAGCTTTCTTT. The entire variable domain, with the rest obtained from reference TRBV19 and TRBJ1-1, is as follows: DGGITQSPKYLFRKEGQNVTLSCEQNLNHDAMYWYRQDPGQGLRLIYYSQIVNDFQKGDIAEGYSVSREKKESFPLTVTSAQKNPTAFYLCATISPARGTEAFFGQGTRLTVV.

In the case of this clone: This same CDR3 is encoded by further DNA sequences in the sample. This chain joins TRBV9 and TRBJ1-3; D unclear. Between the trimmed V and J ends, which lost 0 bases and 0 bases, there was a span of 7 bases. The CDR3 contains 15 residues. Germline V CDR1 and CDR2: SGDLS, YYNGEE. For the CDR3, the DNA is TGTGCCAGCAGCGTAGCTCCGAGCTCTGGAAACACCATATATTTT. Its protein is CASSVAPSSGNTIYF.

The CDR3 spells CASSEAGLAPVGHEQYF. The CDR3 DNA reads TGTGCCAGCAGTGAAGCGGGGCTAGCCCCTGTCGGGCACGAGCAGTACTTC. V and J are TRBV6-1 and TRBJ2-7, with D possibly being TRBD1 or TRBD2 (5 bases each). With 0 bases removed from V and 5 bases from J, the gap between germline ends came to 20 bases. The germline gives CDR1 MNHNS, CDR2 SASEGT. The CDR3 loop spans 17 amino acids.

The gene calls are TRBV6-4 and TRBJ1-5; tentative D call: TRBD1 (6 bases). CDR3 size: 18 residues. Trimming removed 4 bases from V and 0 bases from J, with 19 bases in between. The germline gives CDR1 MRHNA, CDR2 SNTAGT. The CDR3 bases are TGTGCCAGCAGTGTGAGGGGGGGGTCTAAATATAGCAATCAGCCCCAGCATTTT. This codes for CASSVRGGSKYSNQPQHF.

A note on this clone: The identical CDR3 is also encoded by other nucleotide sequences in the sample. The chain has TRBV28 and TRBJ2-3; D is perhaps TRBD1 or TRBD2 (5 bases each). CDR3 length: 14 residues. Germline V CDR1 and CDR2: MDHEN, SYDVKM. Trimming took off 6 bases at V and 2 bases at J, with 12 bases between the two ends. CDR3 sequence (DNA): TGTGCCAGCAGCTCGGGGCCCCCCACAGATACGCAGTATTTT. Encoded protein: CASSSGPPTDTQYF.

This clone occurred many times. The chain combines TRBV5-4 with TRBJ2-1; 8 bases map to TRBD2. V lost 4 bases, J lost 0 bases, and 9 bases stayed unmatched. Per the germline V gene, CDR1 is SGHNT and CDR2 is YYREEE (reference sequence). The CDR3 covers 17 residues. CDR3 protein: CASSGVSGRISYNEQFF. In nucleotides, the CDR3 is TGTGCCAGCAGCGGAGTAAGCGGGAGAATCTCCTACAATGAGCAGTTCTTC.

V is TRBV10-3 and J is TRBJ2-7; D is unclear. Trimming left V 3 bases short and J 4 bases short, with 7 bases between. From germline, CDR1 is ENHRY and CDR2 SYGVKD. There are 12 residues in the CDR3. Written as DNA, the CDR3 is TGTGCCATCAGTGATTTGTTTTACGAGCAGTACTTC. This translates into CAISDLFYEQYF.

J is TRBJ2-3 and V is TRBV10-3, with 9 bases lining up with TRBD2. The germline V gene encodes CDR1 ENHRY and CDR2 SYGVKD. Germline trimming cut 7 bases from V and 2 bases from J; bases unmatched to any gene: 13. The CDR3 sequence is 17 residues long. This CDR3 is CAITEPTGGGDTDTQYF. The CDR3 DNA follows: TGTGCCATCACCGAACCCACTGGCGGGGGGGACACAGATACGCAGTATTTT.

The V gene is TRBV2, the J gene TRBJ2-3, with D maybe TRBD2 (6 bases). Trimming took off 8 bases at V and 4 bases at J, with 13 bases between the two ends. CDR1 is SNHLY and CDR2 is FYNNEI in the germline V gene. This CDR3 has 13 amino acids. CDR3 coding DNA: TGTGCCAGCCAGTGGCGGGACTCAGATACGCAGTATTTT. It yields the protein CASQWRDSDTQYF.

The rearrangement uses TRBV6-5 and TRBJ1-2; D is unclear. V lost 0 bases, J lost 3 bases, and 8 bases lay in between. The CDR3 covers 14 residues. The germline V gene encodes CDR1 MNHEY and CDR2 SVGAGI. The CDR3 region has the DNA TGTGCCAGCAGTTACTCACCTCAGTACTATGGCTACACCTTC. This codes for CASSYSPQYYGYTF.

The chain joins TRBV6-5 to TRBJ2-1; tentatively, D is TRBD2 (5 bases). Trimming cost V 7 bases and J 11 bases, with 12 bases left between them. The CDR3 length is 11 residues. Germline V gene sequence: CDR1 MNHEY, CDR2 SVGAGI. CDR3 region: CASTVEGKQFF. The CDR3 bases are TGTGCCAGCACCGTCGAGGGAAAGCAGTTCTTC.

This clone was recorded a few times. The chain links TRBV19 to TRBJ2-3; TRBD1 agrees at 8 bases. Germline V gene lookup returns CDR1 LNHDA and CDR2 SQIVND (reference sequence). This CDR3 is built from 16 residues. The J segment lost 4 bases and the V segment lost 5 bases, leaving 11 bases of the junction unmatched. DNA for the CDR3: TGTGCCAGTAGTCCCTATCTCAGGGGGCGCTCAGATACGCAGTATTTT. Residues: CASSPYLRGRSDTQYF.

The chain links TRBV11-2 to TRBJ1-4, with 9 bases that match TRBD1. The trim removed 3 bases at V and 4 bases at J, leaving 6 bases unmatched. CDR1 is SGHAT, CDR2 FQNNGV, per germline. The CDR3 runs 16 residues. This CDR3 reads CASSFGTGRYNEKLFF. As DNA, the CDR3 is TGTGCCAGCAGCTTTGGGACAGGGAGGTATAATGAAAAACTGTTTTTT.

This clone has just a few counts. J is TRBJ1-2 and V is TRBV27; weak D call: TRBD1 (6 bases). This CDR3 has 15 amino acids. The germline CDR1 and CDR2 sequences are MNHEY and SMNVEV (reference sequence). V lost 6 bases, J lost 8 bases, and 22 bases lay in between. The DNA of the CDR3 is TGTGCCAGCAGCCCCCAGGTAGGGGGGGACGGCGGCTACACCTTC. Its translation is CASSPQVGGDGGYTF.

This clone occurred a few times. The chain employs TRBV7-8 and TRBJ1-2; D is uncertain. The CDR3 sequence is 14 residues long. The germline V and J ends were trimmed by 1 base and 5 bases, with 11 bases remaining between them. Germline CDR1 reads SGHVS; CDR2 reads FQNEAQ. CDR3 protein: CASSLEADSYGYTF. The CDR3 DNA sequence: TGTGCCAGCAGCTTAGAGGCAGACTCTTATGGCTACACCTTC.

V gene TRBV6-1 combines with J gene TRBJ2-7; unclear D gene. CDR1 is MNHNS, CDR2 SASEGT, per germline. The CDR3 sequence is 11 residues long. V was cut by 3 bases and J by 3 bases, with 3 bases left in between. The CDR3 coding sequence is TGTGCCAGCAGTGAGGGCTACGAGCAGTACTTC. This codes for CASSEGYEQYF.

As for this clone: One end of the junction does not line up with germline, which may come from a read error. The same CDR3 also results from other DNA sequences found in this sample. The chain uses TRBV9 and TRBJ2-2; D is tentatively TRBD1 or TRBD2 (5 bases each). Germline V gene sequence: CDR1 SGDLS, CDR2 YYNGEE. This CDR3 is built from 14 residues. CDR3 in DNA: TGTGCCAGCAGCCTAGAGGGGAACACTGGGGAGCTGTTTTTT. It specifies CASSLEGNTGELFF.

This clone was observed a handful of times. The gene calls are TRBV9 and TRBJ2-3; 12 bases agree with TRBD2. Germline values: CDR1 SGDLS, CDR2 YYNGEE. CDR3 length equals 16 residues. V lost 4 bases to trimming and J lost 6 bases; unmatched junction nucleotides: 9. CDR3 coding DNA: TGTGCCAGCAGCACCCAGACTAGCGGGGGAAGCGATACGCAGTATTTT. Translation: CASSTQTSGGSDTQYF.

This clone was recorded many times. This chain joins TRBV5-1 and TRBJ1-1, with TRBD1 identical over 8 bases. V trimming: 2 bases; J trimming: 4 bases; junction bases outside the gene matches: 7. Germline CDR1 SGHRS, CDR2 YFSETQ. This CDR3 is 15 amino acids long. DNA of the CDR3: TGCGCCAGCAGCTTACAGCGGACAGGGAGCACTGAAGCTTTCTTT. Amino acid sequence: CASSLQRTGSTEAFF.

The chain joins TRBV7-3 to TRBJ1-2; unclear D gene. The CDR3 consists of 15 residues. CDR1 and CDR2 (germline): SGHTA, FQGTGA. The V gene lost 1 base and the J gene lost 4 bases, with 13 bases spanning the gap. The DNA for the CDR3 is TGTGCCAGCAGCTTAAATGGGTACACCTCCTATGGCTACACCTTC. This encodes CASSLNGYTSYGYTF.

This rearrangement joins TRBV7-9 to TRBJ1-4; TRBD1 is a possible D gene (5 bases). Germline V gene data show CDR1 as SEHNR and CDR2 as FQNEAQ (reference sequence). This CDR3 has 13 residues. Trimming cost V 1 base and J 8 bases, with 8 bases left between them. The CDR3 protein is CASSLVGEEKLFF. The CDR3 DNA reads TGTGCCAGCAGCTTAGTAGGGGAAGAAAAACTGTTTTTT. The full variable domain, completed using reference TRBV7-9 and TRBJ1-4, is DTGVSQNPRHKITKRGQNVTFRCDPISEHNRLYWYRQTLGQGPEFLTYFQNEAQLEKSRLLSDRFSAERPKGSFSTLEIQRTEQGDSAMYLCASSLVGEEKLFFGSGTQLSVL.

This clone was recorded once. The V and J genes are TRBV11-2 and TRBJ2-2; possibly TRBD2 for D (5 bases). From germline, CDR1 is SGHAT and CDR2 FQNNGV. The CDR3 runs 15 residues. Trimming left V 6 bases short and J 7 bases short, with 18 bases between. This chain's CDR3 is CASRRGRGVDGELFF. CDR3 sequence (DNA): TGTGCCAGCAGGCGAGGCCGGGGAGTGGACGGGGAGCTGTTTTTT.